What follows is one TCR beta chain and its context. The antigen is undetermined. One end of the junction varies from germline; a read error may be responsible. The data derive from a study of blood T cells in healthy people across ages. Study conclusions and caveats: Older age went with lower TCR beta diversity per million T cells, in a roughly linear way. Because donor CMV status was unknown, expanded clonotype changes were possibly confounded.

The CDR3 sequence is 17 residues long. Germline V gives CDR1 MNHEY, CDR2 SMNVEV (reference sequence). Primed by a sample-barcoded 5' primer and a J-beta primer mix, a second PCR proceeded for 7 to 11 cycles. TCRdb re-called the 5' RACE reads through MiXCR, storing one row per CDR3 protein. The table lists approximately 1,100,000 distinct CDR3 sequences, around 45% of them singletons. Per sample, no less than 5 micrograms of total RNA were extracted. This receptor was obtained from a woman between 55 and 75 years old in good health. The sample comprised blood. The chain employs TRBV27 and TRBJ2-6, with D possibly being TRBD1 (6 bases). The CDR3 sequence is CAGSFDQGHSGANVLTF. CDR3 coding DNA: TGTGCCGGCAGTTTCGATCAGGGGCACTCTGGGGCCAACGTCCTGACTTTC.